Presented here are 20 T cell receptor beta chains from one specimen sequenced in a study of OX40 agonist ivuxolimab in advanced cancers. The data were produced by immunoSEQ multiplex PCR, yet TCRdb's version contains in-frame clones alone and is incomplete. The repertoire includes fewer than 70,000 clones, roughly 88% of them detected once, and roughly 2.4% sits in the top ten. The source was CD4+ or CD8+ T cells sorted from blood, collected in a trial of the OX40 agonist ivuxolimab. The origin of the receptors is an adult with an advanced solid tumor such as melanoma, head and neck, liver or kidney cancer.

CDR3 nucleotide sequence: TGTGCCAGCAGTCGTGCCACTGGACAGGGTCTACGCTACACCTTC. Residues: CASSRATGQGLRYTF. The V and J genes are TRBV6-5 and TRBJ1-2; TRBD1 agrees at 8 bases. There are 15 residues in the CDR3. With V trimmed by 5 bases and J by 9 bases, 14 bases remained unmatched. Per the germline V gene, CDR1 is MNHEY and CDR2 is SVGAGI.

V usage is TRBV7-2 and J usage is TRBJ2-7, with D hard to call. The CDR3 has 13 residues. The ends were cut back, 6 bases at V and 1 base at J, with 10 bases in the middle. Germline V CDR1 and CDR2: SGHTA, FQGNSA. The CDR3 protein is CASRQAPSYEQYF. The CDR3 DNA reads TGTGCCAGCAGGCAGGCCCCTTCCTACGAGCAGTACTTC.

The V call is TRBV2, the J call TRBJ2-6; D unclear. The CDR3 runs to 15 residues. V was cut by 3 bases and J by 1 base, with 7 bases left in between. Germline CDR1 SNHLY, CDR2 FYNNEI. This chain's CDR3 is CASSDLVSGANVLTF. The CDR3 nucleotides read TGTGCCAGCAGTGATCTGGTATCTGGGGCCAACGTCCTGACTTTC.

Here the CDR3 reads CASSQETQGAANVLTF. The CDR3 DNA reads TGCGCCAGCAGCCAAGAGACACAGGGGGCAGCCAACGTCCTGACTTTC. The V and J genes are TRBV4-3 and TRBJ2-6, with 9 bases identical to TRBD1. V gave up 0 bases and J gave up 7 bases; unmatched junction bases: 4. The CDR3 loop spans 16 amino acids. The germline CDR1 and CDR2 sequences are LGHNA and YSLEER.

V and J are TRBV9 and TRBJ2-5; D is undetermined. CDR3 length equals 14 residues. The V gene's germline CDR1 is SGDLS and CDR2 YYNGEE. V was clipped by 0 bases and J by 2 bases, with 8 bases between them. CDR3 in DNA: TGTGCCAGCAGCGTAGGCGGATTTCAAGAGACCCAGTACTTC. It translates to CASSVGGFQETQYF.

This chain uses TRBV9 with TRBJ2-2; no clear D. The germline V gene has CDR1 SGDLS and CDR2 YYNGEE. Trimming took off 4 bases at V and 3 bases at J, with 7 bases between the two ends. This CDR3 is 13 amino acids long. The CDR3 is CASSPTDTGELFF. The DNA of the CDR3 is TGTGCCAGCAGCCCCACGGACACCGGGGAGCTGTTTTTT.

CDR3 DNA sequence: TGTGCCAGTGGAGTGGCAGGAAACAATCAGCCCCAGCATTTT. Amino acids: CASGVAGNNQPQHF. This chain joins TRBV6-1 and TRBJ1-5, with D hard to call. The CDR3 consists of 14 residues. Between the trimmed V and J ends, which lost 9 bases and 3 bases, there was a span of 15 bases. Germline-derived CDR1 and CDR2 are MNHNS and SASEGT.

The CDR3 loop is CASSPGTRISDTEAFF. DNA of the CDR3: TGCGCCAGCAGCCCAGGGACACGTATATCTGACACTGAAGCTTTCTTT. The chain has TRBV5-1 and TRBJ1-1; TRBD1 is a possible D gene (6 bases). The CDR3 is made up of 16 amino acids. Germline V gene sequence: CDR1 SGHRS, CDR2 YFSETQ. Trimming removed 4 bases at V and 3 bases at J, with 19 bases between.

Of note for this clone: Different DNA sequences within this sample yield the same CDR3. The V gene is TRBV9, the J gene TRBJ1-1; maybe TRBD1 (5 bases). Per germline, CDR1 SGDLS and CDR2 YYNGEE. This CDR3 comprises 13 residues. The germline V and J ends were trimmed by 3 bases and 2 bases, with 8 bases remaining between them. CDR3 residues: CASSADRNTEAFF. CDR3 in DNA: TGTGCCAGCAGCGCAGACAGAAACACTGAAGCTTTCTTT.

This chain connects TRBV4-2 to TRBJ2-5, with D tentatively TRBD2 (6 bases). The CDR3 extends over 14 amino acids. Trimming shortened V by 1 base and J by 1 base, and 7 bases separated the two germline ends. The germline V gene encodes CDR1 LGHNA and CDR2 YNFKEQ. The CDR3 coding sequence is TGTGCCAGCAGCCAAGTCGGGGGCCAAGAGACCCAGTACTTC. This gives the protein CASSQVGGQETQYF.

The chain employs TRBV11-2 and TRBJ2-3; no definite D call. Looked up from germline, CDR1 is SGHAT and CDR2 is FQNNGV. The CDR3 loop spans 15 amino acids. Trimming cost V 4 bases and J 6 bases, with 17 bases left between them. The CDR3 nucleotides are TGTGCCAGCAGCTCTCAGTACGGTCTTTTGGATACGCAGTATTTT. This sequence encodes CASSSQYGLLDTQYF.

The chain carries TRBV28 and TRBJ1-6, with 7 nucleotides matching TRBD1. V shed 5 bases, J shed 6 bases, and the junction held 7 bases outside the gene matches. The CDR3 contains 15 residues. Germline lookup yields CDR1 MDHEN and CDR2 SYDVKM. CDR3 nucleotides: TGTGCCAGCAGTATCGGGGACAGTTCTAATTCACCCCTCCACTTT. This encodes CASSIGDSSNSPLHF. Complete variable domain (other parts from reference TRBV28 and TRBJ1-6): DVKVTQSSRYLVKRTGEKVFLECVQDMDHENMFWYRQDPGLGLRLIYFSYDVKMKEKGDIPEGYSVSREKKERFSLILESASTNQTSMYLCASSIGDSSNSPLHFGNGTRLTVT.

This chain uses TRBV7-2 with TRBJ1-1, with a tentative D call TRBD1 (5 bases). Trimming took off 1 base at V and 1 base at J, with 7 bases between the two ends. Germline V gives CDR1 SGHTA, CDR2 FQGNSA. The length of the CDR3 is 14 residues. CDR3 DNA sequence: TGTGCCAGCAGCTTAGGAGGACAGAACACTGAAGCTTTCTTT. Residues: CASSLGGQNTEAFF.

J is TRBJ1-2 and V is TRBV6-1; 7 bases map to TRBD1. Germline V gene sequence: CDR1 MNHNS, CDR2 SASEGT. The CDR3 contains 15 residues. The ends lost 0 bases at V and 4 bases at J; junction bases unmatched: 5. CDR3 protein: CASSEAGTAPYGYTF. The CDR3 nucleotides read TGTGCCAGCAGTGAAGCTGGGACAGCCCCCTATGGCTACACCTTC.

Here the CDR3 DNA reads TGTGCCAGCAGCTTCCGGGACGGAACCAACTACGAGCAGTACTTC. It encodes CASSFRDGTNYEQYF. The chain joins TRBV7-8 to TRBJ2-7; either TRBD1 or TRBD2 may fit D (5 bases each). The CDR3 length is 15 residues. The germline V gene has CDR1 SGHVS and CDR2 FQNEAQ. With 3 bases removed from V and 3 bases from J, the gap between germline ends came to 15 bases.

This clone was counted only a few times. This sequence joins TRBV27 and TRBJ1-4; tentatively, D is TRBD1 (6 bases). V gave up 5 bases and J gave up 1 base, with 11 bases separating them. Germline values: CDR1 MNHEY, CDR2 SMNVEV (reference sequence). This CDR3 is built from 15 residues. CDR3 protein: CASSPAGVTNEKLFF. The CDR3 region has the DNA TGTGCCAGCAGTCCCGCAGGGGTAACTAATGAAAAACTGTTTTTT.

This chain connects TRBV18 to TRBJ2-6; D is undetermined. Germline V gene data show CDR1 as KGHSH and CDR2 as LQKENI. CDR3 length: 15 amino acids. Trimming took off 0 bases at V and 0 bases at J, with 3 bases between the two ends. CDR3 protein: CASSPPYSGANVLTF. The CDR3 DNA is TGTGCCAGCTCACCACCCTACTCTGGGGCCAACGTCCTGACTTTC. The full variable domain, its missing parts supplied by reference TRBV18 and TRBJ2-6, is NAGVMQNPRHLVRRRGQEARLRCSPMKGHSHVYWYRQLPEEGLKFMVYLQKENIIDESGMPKERFSAEFPKEGPSILRIQQVVRGDSAAYFCASSPPYSGANVLTFGAGSRLTVL.

This chain uses TRBV14 with TRBJ2-5; possibly TRBD2 for D (5 bases). Trimming left V 1 base short and J 7 bases short, with 13 bases between. The germline CDR1 and CDR2 sequences are SGHDN and FVKESK. The CDR3 extends over 14 amino acids. The CDR3 reads CASSQGLQSGTQYF. CDR3 DNA sequence: TGTGCCAGCAGCCAAGGACTACAGAGCGGGACCCAGTACTTC.

V and J are TRBV5-1 and TRBJ1-1; D uncertain. Germline V gene lookup returns CDR1 SGHRS and CDR2 YFSETQ. V gave up 4 bases and J gave up 6 bases, with 10 bases separating them. The CDR3 is 12 amino acids. CDR3 DNA: TGCGCCAGCAGCCACACTAGCGCTGAAGCTTTCTTT. This translates into CASSHTSAEAFF.

This chain joins TRBV27 and TRBJ1-5; 12 bases line up with TRBD1. The germline CDR1 and CDR2 sequences are MNHEY and SMNVEV (reference sequence). V gave up 5 bases and J gave up 3 bases; unmatched junction bases: 14. The CDR3 length is 19 residues. CDR3 sequence: CASSSTGTGGLNLNQPQHF. Here the CDR3 DNA reads TGTGCCAGCAGTAGCACCGGGACAGGGGGCTTGAACCTCAATCAGCCCCAGCATTTT.